The clone carrying this T cell receptor beta chain was detected only a few times. As yet, its antigen is unknown. The data were taken from a study of cytomegalovirus exposure and HLA in healthy donors. The PCR ran on 60 Vbeta and 13 Jbeta primers. Per the study methods: Roughly 73 million unique TCR beta chains, roughly 11 million of them shared, were counted by a later analysis. Method: immunoSEQ multiplex PCR; TCRdb's copy keeps in-frame clones and lacks some. Clonal size and the V and J genes are those of that table, whereas D and trimming came from the DNA. The table includes 95,000 to 150,000 clones, approximately 66% detected once. General study findings and limits: Researchers reported in a later analysis that a missense DCLRE1C variant was tied to TCR beta V- and J-gene trimming. Being productive about 90% or about 30% of the time was typical of most TCR beta V segments in an earlier analysis. Later on, analysis showed that most CMV-associated TCR beta chains appeared to be HLA-restricted.

Looked up from germline, CDR1 is SGHRS and CDR2 is YFSETQ. The V gene lost 4 bases and the J gene lost 3 bases, with 11 bases spanning the gap. CDR3 size: 13 residues. Input material: PBMCs. The TCR comes from a woman in her 40s in good health and CMV-seropositive. This sequence joins TRBV5-1 and TRBJ2-7; the D gene is possibly TRBD2 (5 bases). As DNA, the CDR3 is TGCGCCAGCAGCCTCGCGGGTCTCTACGAGCAGTACTTC. It translates to CASSLAGLYEQYF. Filled out from reference TRBV5-1 and TRBJ2-7, the complete variable domain reads KAGVTQTPRYLIKTRGQQVTLSCSPISGHRSVSWYQQTPGQGLQFLFEYFSETQRNKGNFPGRFSGRQFSNSRSEMNVSTLELGDSALYLCASSLAGLYEQYFGPGTRLTVT.